This record concerns one T cell receptor (beta chain) sequence. This entry comes from a study of blood T cell repertoires in COVID-19. Study-wide context: Both acute and convalescent COVID-19 samples were obtained from the United States, Italy and Spain. PBMCs, B-cell-depleted T cells, or T cells were the source of the cDNA or gDNA that made up the material.

Profiling relied on immunoSEQ multiplex PCR, and the TCRdb table lists in-frame clones only, not all of them. This table holds a few hundred thousand clones, around 86% found once. Trimming cost V 5 bases and J 5 bases, with 17 bases left between them. The length of the CDR3 is 15 residues. Germline values: CDR1 SGHRS, CDR2 YFSETQ. This chain joins TRBV5-1 and TRBJ2-1; no definite D call. This TCR was sampled from a middle-aged man who had recovered from COVID-19. Material: peripheral blood. Here the CDR3 reads CASRTLGREDNEQFF. Written as DNA, the CDR3 is TGCGCCAGCAGAACCCTCGGTAGAGAAGACAATGAGCAGTTCTTC.